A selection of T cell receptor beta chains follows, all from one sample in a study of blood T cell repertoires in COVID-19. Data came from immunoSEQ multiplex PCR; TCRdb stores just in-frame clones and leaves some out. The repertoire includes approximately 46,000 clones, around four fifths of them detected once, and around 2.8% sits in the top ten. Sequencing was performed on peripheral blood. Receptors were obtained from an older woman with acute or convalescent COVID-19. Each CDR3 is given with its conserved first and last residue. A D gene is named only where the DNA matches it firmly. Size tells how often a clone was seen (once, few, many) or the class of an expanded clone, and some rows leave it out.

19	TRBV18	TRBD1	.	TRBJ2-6	TGTGCCAGCTCAAAAGTAACGGGACAGGGGCCCTCTGGGGCCAACGTCCTGACTTTC	CASSKVTGQGPSGANVLTF
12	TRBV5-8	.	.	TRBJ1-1	TGTGCCAGCAGCTTATGGAGGGTTGAAGCTTTCTTT	CASSLWRVEAFF
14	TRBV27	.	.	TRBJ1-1	TGTGCCAGCAGAAGGGGCAGGGAGAACACTGAAGCTTTCTTT	CASRRGRENTEAFF
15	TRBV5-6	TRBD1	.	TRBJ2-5	TGTGCCAGCAGCGGGACAGGGAGGCGACAAGAGACCCAGTACTTC	CASSGTGRRQETQYF
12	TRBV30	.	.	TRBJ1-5	TGTGCCTGGAAGGAGGGCAATCAGCCCCAGCATTTT	CAWKEGNQPQHF
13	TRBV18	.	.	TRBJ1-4	TGTGCCAGCTCACTAGGACAGAATGAAAAACTGTTTTTT	CASSLGQNEKLFF
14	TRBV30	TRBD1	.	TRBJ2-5	TGTGCCTGGACGACAGGGGTGGACCAAGAGACCCAGTACTTC	CAWTTGVDQETQYF
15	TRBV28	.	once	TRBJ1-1	TGTGCCAGCAGTTTTGAGGCGGGGTGGAACACTGAAGCTTTCTTT	CASSFEAGWNTEAFF
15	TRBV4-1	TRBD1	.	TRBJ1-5	TGCGCCAGCAGCCAACACGGACAGGGAGCTCAGCCCCAGCATTTT	CASSQHGQGAQPQHF
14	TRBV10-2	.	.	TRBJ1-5	TGCGCCAGCAGTGATATCTCGGGGGTTCAGCCCCAGCATTTT	CASSDISGVQPQHF
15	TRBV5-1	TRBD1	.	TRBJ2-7	TGCGCCAGCAGCTGGCTGGACAGGGCAACCCACGAGCAGTACTTC	CASSWLDRATHEQYF
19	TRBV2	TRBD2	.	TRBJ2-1	TGTGCCAGCAGTGAAGCCCGGACTAGCGGGAGGTCCCCCTACAATGAGCAGTTCTTC	CASSEARTSGRSPYNEQFF
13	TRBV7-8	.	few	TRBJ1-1	TGTGCCAGCAGCCCGCGGATAAGCGCTGAAGCTTTCTTT	CASSPRISAEAFF
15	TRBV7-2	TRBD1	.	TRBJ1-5	TGTGCCAGCAGCCAGGGACAGAATAGCAATCAGCCCCAGCATTTT	CASSQGQNSNQPQHF
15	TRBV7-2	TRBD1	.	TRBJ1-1	TGTGCCAGCAGCTTAGGGGACAGGGTGAACACTGAAGCTTTCTTT	CASSLGDRVNTEAFF
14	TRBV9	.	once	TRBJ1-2	TGTGCCAGCAGCCCCACAGGAGAAAAGGGTGGCTACACCTTC	CASSPTGEKGGYTF
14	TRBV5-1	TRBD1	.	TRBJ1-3	TGCGCCAGCAGCCAATCGACAGGGGTGGACACCATATATTTT	CASSQSTGVDTIYF
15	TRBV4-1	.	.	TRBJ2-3	TGCGCCAGCAGCCAAGCCGGAGTTGAGGGAGATACGCAGTATTTT	CASSQAGVEGDTQYF
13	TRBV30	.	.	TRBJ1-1	TGTGCCTGGAGCCCAGGGTGGAGCACTGAAGCTTTCTTT	CAWSPGWSTEAFF
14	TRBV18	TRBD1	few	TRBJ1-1	TGTGCCAGCTCACCAGACAGGGTGGTGAGTGAAGCTTTCTTT	CASSPDRVVSEAFF
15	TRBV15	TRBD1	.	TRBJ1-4	TGTGCCACCAGCAGGACCGGGACAGGGCCCGAAAAACTGTTTTTT	CATSRTGTGPEKLFF
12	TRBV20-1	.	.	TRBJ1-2	TGCAGTGCTAGTCGACAGAACTATGGCTACACCTTC	CSASRQNYGYTF
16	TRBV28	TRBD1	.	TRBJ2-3	TGTGCCAGCAGTTTAGGGAAGGTCAGGGGGCAGGATACGCAGTATTTT	CASSLGKVRGQDTQYF
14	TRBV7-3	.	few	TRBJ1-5	TGTGCCAGCAGCCTCGGAGAGACTGATCAGCCCCAGCATTTT	CASSLGETDQPQHF
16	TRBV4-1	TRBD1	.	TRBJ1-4	TGCGCCAGCAGCCCTACCCCTCAGGGGGTAAATGAAAAACTGTTTTTT	CASSPTPQGVNEKLFF
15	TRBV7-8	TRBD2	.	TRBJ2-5	TGTGCCAGCAGCCCCAGACTAGCGGGAGGAGAGACCCAGTACTTC	CASSPRLAGGETQYF
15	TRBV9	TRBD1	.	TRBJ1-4	TGTGCCAGCAGCGCCTCCGGGACAGTGGGAGAAAAACTGTTTTTT	CASSASGTVGEKLFF
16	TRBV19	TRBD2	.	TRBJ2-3	TGTGCCAGTAGTATACGGGGCGGGAGCAGCACAGATACGCAGTATTTT	CASSIRGGSSTDTQYF
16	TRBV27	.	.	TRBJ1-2	TGTGCCAGCAGGCCCTTCATCCCGGGAGACAACTATGGCTACACCTTC	CASRPFIPGDNYGYTF
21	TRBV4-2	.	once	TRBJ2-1	TGTGCCAGCAGCCAAGATAGTGACAGACGGGTCCGGGGGAGCTCCTACAATGAGCAGTTCTTC	CASSQDSDRRVRGSSYNEQFF
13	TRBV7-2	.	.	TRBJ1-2	TGTGCCAGCAGCCTTTACTCGGACTATGGCTACACCTTC	CASSLYSDYGYTF
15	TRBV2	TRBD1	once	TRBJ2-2	TGTGCCAGCAGGGTACAGGGGCCGAGGACCGGGGAGCTGTTTTTT	CASRVQGPRTGELFF
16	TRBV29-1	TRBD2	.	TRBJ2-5	TGCAGCGCTGAGACTAGCAGCCAGGAGTATTATGAGACCCAGTACTTC	CSAETSSQEYYETQYF
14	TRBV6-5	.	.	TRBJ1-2	TGTGCCAGCACCCCGGGACACCATAACTATGGCTACACCTTC	CASTPGHHNYGYTF
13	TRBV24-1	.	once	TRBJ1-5	TGTGCCACCAGTGCTATGGGCAATCAGCCCCAGCATTTT	CATSAMGNQPQHF
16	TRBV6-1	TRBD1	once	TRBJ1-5	TGTGCCAGCAGTGAAAGGGGGACAGGGTTCGGCCAGCCCCAGCATTTT	CASSERGTGFGQPQHF
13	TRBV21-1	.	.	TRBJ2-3	TGTGCCAGCAGCAAACGGGGGACAGATACGCAGTATTTT	CASSKRGTDTQYF
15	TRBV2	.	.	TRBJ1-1	TGTGCCAGCTTTACACAGGGCCTACTGAACACTGAAGCTTTCTTT	CASFTQGLLNTEAFF
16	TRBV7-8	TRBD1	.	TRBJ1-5	TGTGCCAGCAGCCCCGGGACAGGGGCAAACAATCAGCCCCAGCATTTT	CASSPGTGANNQPQHF
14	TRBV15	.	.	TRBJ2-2	TGTGCCACCAGCAGAGTATTTAGTACCGGGGAGCTGTTTTTT	CATSRVFSTGELFF
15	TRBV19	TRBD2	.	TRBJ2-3	TGTGCCAGTATGTCAGCGGGAGCGGGGGGAGATACGCAGTATTTT	CASMSAGAGGDTQYF
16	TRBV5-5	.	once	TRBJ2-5	TGTGCCAGCAGCGCCCCCTGGCGGGGCCACCAAGAGACCCAGTACTTC	CASSAPWRGHQETQYF
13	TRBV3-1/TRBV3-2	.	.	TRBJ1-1	TGTGCCAGCGGGGCAGCCCCGAACACTGAAGCTTTCTTT	CASGAAPNTEAFF
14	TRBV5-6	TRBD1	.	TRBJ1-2	TGTGCCAGCATCAAACCCACAGGGGGCAGTGGCTACACCTTC	CASIKPTGGSGYTF
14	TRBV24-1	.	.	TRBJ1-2	TGTGCCACCAGTGATTCAAGGGGCAGGCATGGCTACACCTTC	CATSDSRGRHGYTF
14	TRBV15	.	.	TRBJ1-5	TGTGCCACCAGCAGAGGGCAGGTTAATCAGCCCCAGCATTTT	CATSRGQVNQPQHF
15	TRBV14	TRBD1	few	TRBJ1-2	TGTGCCAGCAGCCAAGTGGGACAGAGAAACTATGGCTACACCTTC	CASSQVGQRNYGYTF
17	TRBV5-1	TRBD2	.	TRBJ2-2	TGCGCCAGCAGCTTGAAGTGGACAGCGGGGGACACCGGGGAGCTGTTTTTT	CASSLKWTAGDTGELFF
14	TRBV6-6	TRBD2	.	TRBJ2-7	TGTGCCAGCAGTTACGCGCCGCGGGAGGTCGAGCAGTACTTC	CASSYAPREVEQYF
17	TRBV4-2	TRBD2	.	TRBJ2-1	TGTGCCAGCAGCCAAGATGGGGAAGCGGGAGGGTACAATGAGCAGTTCTTC	CASSQDGEAGGYNEQFF
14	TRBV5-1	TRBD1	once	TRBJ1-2	TGCGCCAGCAGCGGGACAGCTTTGAACTATGGCTACACCTTC	CASSGTALNYGYTF
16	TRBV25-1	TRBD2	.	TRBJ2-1	TGTGCCAGCAGTGAACTAACCGGGAGGGCCCTCAATGAGCAGTTCTTC	CASSELTGRALNEQFF
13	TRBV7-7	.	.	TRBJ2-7	TGTGCTAGCAGCTTAGAACAGGGTGGCGAGCAGTACTTC	CASSLEQGGEQYF